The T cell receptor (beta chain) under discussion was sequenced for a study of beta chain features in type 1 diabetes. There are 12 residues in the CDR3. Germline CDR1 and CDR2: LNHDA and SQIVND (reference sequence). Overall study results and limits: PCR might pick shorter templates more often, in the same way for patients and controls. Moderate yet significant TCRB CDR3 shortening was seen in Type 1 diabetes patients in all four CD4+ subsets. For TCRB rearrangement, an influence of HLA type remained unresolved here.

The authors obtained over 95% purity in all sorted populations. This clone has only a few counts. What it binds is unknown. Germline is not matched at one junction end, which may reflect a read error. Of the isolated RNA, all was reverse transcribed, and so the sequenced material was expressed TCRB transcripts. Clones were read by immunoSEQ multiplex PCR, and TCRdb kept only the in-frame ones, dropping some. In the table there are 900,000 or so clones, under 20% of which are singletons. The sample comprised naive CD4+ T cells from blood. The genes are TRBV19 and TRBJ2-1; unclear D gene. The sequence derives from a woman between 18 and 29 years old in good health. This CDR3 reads CASSHAPRSRVF. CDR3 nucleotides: TGTGCCAGTAGCCATGCCCCCCGATCTCGGGTCTTC.